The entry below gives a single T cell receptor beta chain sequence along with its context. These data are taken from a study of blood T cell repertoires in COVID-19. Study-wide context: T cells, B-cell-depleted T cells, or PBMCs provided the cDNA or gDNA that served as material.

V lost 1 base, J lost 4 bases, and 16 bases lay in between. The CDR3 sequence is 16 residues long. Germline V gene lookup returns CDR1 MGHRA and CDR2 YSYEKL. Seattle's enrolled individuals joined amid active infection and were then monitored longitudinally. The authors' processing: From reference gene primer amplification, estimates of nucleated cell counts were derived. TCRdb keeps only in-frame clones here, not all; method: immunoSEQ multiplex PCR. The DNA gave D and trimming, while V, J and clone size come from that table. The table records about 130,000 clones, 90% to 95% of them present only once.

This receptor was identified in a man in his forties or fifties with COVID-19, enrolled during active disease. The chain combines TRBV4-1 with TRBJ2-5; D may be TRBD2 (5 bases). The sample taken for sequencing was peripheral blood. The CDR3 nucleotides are TGCGCCAGCAGCCAAGTTTTCCGGGGATCATTAGAGACCCAGTACTTC. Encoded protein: CASSQVFRGSLETQYF.